This T cell receptor (beta chain) was captured in a study of CD8 T cells in Susac syndrome. The CDR3 length is 14 residues. CDR1 is MDHEN and CDR2 is SYDVKM in the germline V gene. J was trimmed by 2 bases and V by 5 bases; bases with no gene match: 4. TEMRA cells were FACS-enriched, with CD8+ and CD4+ T cells isolated negatively. Reverse transcription used roughly 0.45 to 1 ug RNA and random hexamers. Amplification of TCR beta CDR3 by immunoSEQ multiplex PCR spanned 54 Vbeta and 13 Jbeta. Each CDR3 protein gets one entry after TCRdb re-called the immunoSEQ multiplex PCR reads with MiXCR. The sample lists about 85,000 distinct CDR3 sequences; approximately 94% were seen once.

The chain uses TRBV28 and TRBJ2-7, with 9 bases identical to TRBD2. This TCR was sampled from a human donor in good health. Sequencing used CD8+ T cells from PBMCs. The CDR3 region has the DNA TGTGCCAGCAGTCGGACTAGCGAGACCTACGAGCAGTACGTC. This codes for CASSRTSETYEQYV.